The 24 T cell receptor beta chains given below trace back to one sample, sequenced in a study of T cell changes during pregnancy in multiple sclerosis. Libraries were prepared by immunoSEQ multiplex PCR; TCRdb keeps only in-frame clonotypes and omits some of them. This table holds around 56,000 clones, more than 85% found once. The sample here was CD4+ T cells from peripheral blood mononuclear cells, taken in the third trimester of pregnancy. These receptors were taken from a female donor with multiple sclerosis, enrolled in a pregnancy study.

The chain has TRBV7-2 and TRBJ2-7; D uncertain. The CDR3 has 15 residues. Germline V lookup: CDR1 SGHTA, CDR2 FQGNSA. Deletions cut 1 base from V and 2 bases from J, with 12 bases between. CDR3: CASSLEPASTYEQYF. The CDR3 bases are TGTGCCAGCAGCTTAGAGCCAGCGTCGACCTACGAGCAGTACTTC.

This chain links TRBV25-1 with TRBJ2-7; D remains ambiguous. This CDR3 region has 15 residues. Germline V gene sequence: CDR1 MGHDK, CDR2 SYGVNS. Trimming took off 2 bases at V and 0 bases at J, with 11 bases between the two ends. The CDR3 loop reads CASSETGIASYEQYF. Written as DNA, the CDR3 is TGTGCCAGCAGTGAAACCGGCATAGCCTCCTACGAGCAGTACTTC.

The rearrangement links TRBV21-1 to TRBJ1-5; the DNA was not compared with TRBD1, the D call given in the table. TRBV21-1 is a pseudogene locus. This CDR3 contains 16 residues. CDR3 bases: TGTGCCAGCAGCAAGGAACGCAGGGATAGCAATCAGCCCCAGCATTTT. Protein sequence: CASSKERRDSNQPQHF.

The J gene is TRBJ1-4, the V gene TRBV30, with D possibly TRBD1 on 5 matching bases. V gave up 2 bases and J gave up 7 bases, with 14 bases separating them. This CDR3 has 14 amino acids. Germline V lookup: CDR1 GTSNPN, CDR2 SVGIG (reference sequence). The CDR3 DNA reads TGTGCCTGGAGTAGGACACTGGCTGGTGAAAAACTGTTTTTT. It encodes CAWSRTLAGEKLFF.

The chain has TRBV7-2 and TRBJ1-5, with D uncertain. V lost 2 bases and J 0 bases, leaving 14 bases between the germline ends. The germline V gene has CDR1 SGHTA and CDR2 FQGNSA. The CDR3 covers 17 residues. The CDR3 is CASSLFSTRYSNQPQHF. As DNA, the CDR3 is TGTGCCAGCAGCTTATTCTCAACCCGCTATAGCAATCAGCCCCAGCATTTT.

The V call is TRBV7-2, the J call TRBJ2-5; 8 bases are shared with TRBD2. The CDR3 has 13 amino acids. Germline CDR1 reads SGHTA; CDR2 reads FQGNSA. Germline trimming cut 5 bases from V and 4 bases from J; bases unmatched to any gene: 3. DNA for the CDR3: TGTGCCAGCAGCCGTCGGGAGGGAGAGACCCAGTACTTC. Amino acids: CASSRREGETQYF.

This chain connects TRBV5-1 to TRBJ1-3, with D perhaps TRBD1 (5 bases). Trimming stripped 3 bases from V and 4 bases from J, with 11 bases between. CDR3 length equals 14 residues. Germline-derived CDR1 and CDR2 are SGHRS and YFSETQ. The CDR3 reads CASSSGTSGNTIYF. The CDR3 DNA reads TGCGCCAGCAGCTCGGGGACTAGCGGAAACACCATATATTTT.

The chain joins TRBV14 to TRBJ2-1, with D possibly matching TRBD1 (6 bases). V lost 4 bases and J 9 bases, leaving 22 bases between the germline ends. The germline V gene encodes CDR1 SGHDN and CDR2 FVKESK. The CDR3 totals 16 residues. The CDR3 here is CASSLGGFGRIIEQFF. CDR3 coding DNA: TGTGCCAGCAGCCTAGGGGGATTCGGGCGTATTATTGAGCAGTTCTTC.

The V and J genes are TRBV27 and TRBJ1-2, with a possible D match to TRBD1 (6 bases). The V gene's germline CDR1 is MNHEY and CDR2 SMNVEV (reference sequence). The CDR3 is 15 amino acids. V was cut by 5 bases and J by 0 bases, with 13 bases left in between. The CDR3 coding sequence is TGTGCCAGCAGTATTAAGACAGGATCTAACTATGGCTACACCTTC. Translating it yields CASSIKTGSNYGYTF.

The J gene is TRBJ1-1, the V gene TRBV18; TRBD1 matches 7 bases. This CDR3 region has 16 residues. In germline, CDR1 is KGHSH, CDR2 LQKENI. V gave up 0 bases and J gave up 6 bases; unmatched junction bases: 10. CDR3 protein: CASSPPNNRGSAEAFF. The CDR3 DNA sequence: TGTGCCAGCTCACCACCGAACAACAGGGGAAGCGCTGAAGCTTTCTTT.

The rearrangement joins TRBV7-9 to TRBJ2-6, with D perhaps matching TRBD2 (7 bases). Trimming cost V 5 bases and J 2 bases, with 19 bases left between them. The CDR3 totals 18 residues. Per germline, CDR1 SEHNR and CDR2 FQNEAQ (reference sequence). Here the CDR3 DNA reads TGTGCCAGCAGCCCTGTTCGGGGGGCCAAAACTGGGGCCAACGTCCTGACTTTC. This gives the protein CASSPVRGAKTGANVLTF.

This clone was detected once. The CDR3 region is CASSLALAGAPTYNEQFF. CDR3 nucleotides: TGTGCCAGCAGCTTAGCCCTAGCGGGGGCCCCCACCTACAATGAGCAGTTCTTC. V gene TRBV13 combines with J gene TRBJ2-1, with TRBD2 matching 10 bases. The CDR3 consists of 18 residues. Germline CDR1 and CDR2: PRHDT and FYEKMQ (reference sequence). Trimming at V came to 1 base and at J to 2 bases, leaving 8 bases not matched to a gene.

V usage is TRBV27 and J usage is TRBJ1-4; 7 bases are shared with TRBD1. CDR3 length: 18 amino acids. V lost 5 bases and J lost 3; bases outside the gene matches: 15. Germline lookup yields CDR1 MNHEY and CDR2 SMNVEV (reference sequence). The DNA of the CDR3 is TGTGCCAGCAGTCCCCTTATGTTTCGACAGGGCCCTAATGAAAAACTGTTTTTT. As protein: CASSPLMFRQGPNEKLFF.

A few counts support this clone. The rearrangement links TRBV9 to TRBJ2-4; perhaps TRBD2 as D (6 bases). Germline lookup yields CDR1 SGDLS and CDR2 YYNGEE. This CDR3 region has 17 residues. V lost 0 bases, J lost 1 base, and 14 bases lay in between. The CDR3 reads CASSVAPPGVAKNIQYF. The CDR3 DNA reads TGTGCCAGCAGCGTAGCCCCTCCGGGGGTGGCCAAAAACATTCAGTACTTC.

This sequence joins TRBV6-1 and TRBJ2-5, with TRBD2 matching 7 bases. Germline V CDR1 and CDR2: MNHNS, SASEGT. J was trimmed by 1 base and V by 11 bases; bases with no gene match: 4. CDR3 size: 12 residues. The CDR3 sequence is CAGGTTQETQYF. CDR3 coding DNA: TGTGCCGGAGGGACTACCCAAGAGACCCAGTACTTC.

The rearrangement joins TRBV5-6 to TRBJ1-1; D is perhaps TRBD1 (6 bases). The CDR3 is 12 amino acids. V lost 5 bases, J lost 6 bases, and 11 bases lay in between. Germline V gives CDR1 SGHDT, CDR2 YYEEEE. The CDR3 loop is CASRRQDAEAFF. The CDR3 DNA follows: TGTGCCAGCAGGAGACAGGACGCTGAAGCTTTCTTT. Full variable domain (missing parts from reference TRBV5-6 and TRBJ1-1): DAGVTQSPTHLIKTRGQQVTLRCSPKSGHDTVSWYQQALGQGPQFIFQYYEEEERQRGNFPDRFSGHQFPNYSSELNVNALLLGDSALYLCASRRQDAEAFFGQGTRLTVV.

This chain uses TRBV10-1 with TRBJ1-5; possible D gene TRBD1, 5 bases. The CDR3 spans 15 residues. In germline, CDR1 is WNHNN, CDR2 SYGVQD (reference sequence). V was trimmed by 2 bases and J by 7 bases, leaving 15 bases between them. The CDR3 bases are TGCGCCAGCAGTGAGGACAGTCGCGAAGGACAGCCCCAGCATTTT. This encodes CASSEDSREGQPQHF.

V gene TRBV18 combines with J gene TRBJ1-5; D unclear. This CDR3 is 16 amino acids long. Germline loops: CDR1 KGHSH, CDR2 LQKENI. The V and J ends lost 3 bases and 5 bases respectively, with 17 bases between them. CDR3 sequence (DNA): TGTGCCAGCTCACCGTTTACCGGGAGGGTCGATCAGCCCCAGCATTTT. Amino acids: CASSPFTGRVDQPQHF.

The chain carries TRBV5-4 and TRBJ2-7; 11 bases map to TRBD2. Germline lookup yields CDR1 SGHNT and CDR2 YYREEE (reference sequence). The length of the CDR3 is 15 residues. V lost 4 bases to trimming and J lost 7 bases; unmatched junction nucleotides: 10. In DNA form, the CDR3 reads TGTGCCAGCAGCCCCGGGACTAGCGGTTTTGTGGAGCAGTACTTC. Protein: CASSPGTSGFVEQYF. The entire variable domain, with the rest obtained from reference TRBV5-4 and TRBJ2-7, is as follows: ETGVTQSPTHLIKTRGQQVTLRCSSQSGHNTVSWYQQALGQGPQFIFQYYREEENGRGNFPPRFSGLQFPNYSSELNVNALELDDSALYLCASSPGTSGFVEQYFGPGTRLTVT.

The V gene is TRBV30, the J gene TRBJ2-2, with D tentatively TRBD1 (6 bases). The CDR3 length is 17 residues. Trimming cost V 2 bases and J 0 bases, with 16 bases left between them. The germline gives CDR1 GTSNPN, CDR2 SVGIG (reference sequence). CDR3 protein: CAWSRPPKGANTGELFF. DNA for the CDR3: TGTGCCTGGAGTCGCCCCCCCAAGGGGGCGAACACCGGGGAGCTGTTTTTT. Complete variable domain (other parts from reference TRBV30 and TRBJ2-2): SQTIHQWPATLVQPVGSPLSLECTVEGTSNPNLYWYRQAAGRGLQLLFYSVGIGQISSEVPQNLSASRPQDRQFILSSKKLLLSDSGFYLCAWSRPPKGANTGELFFGEGSRLTVL.

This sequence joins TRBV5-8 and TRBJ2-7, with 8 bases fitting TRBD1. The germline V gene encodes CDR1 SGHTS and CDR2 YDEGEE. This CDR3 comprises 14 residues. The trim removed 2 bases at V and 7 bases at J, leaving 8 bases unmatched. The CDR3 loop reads CASSFGQGLREQYF. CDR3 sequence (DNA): TGTGCCAGCAGCTTCGGACAGGGTTTACGGGAGCAGTACTTC.

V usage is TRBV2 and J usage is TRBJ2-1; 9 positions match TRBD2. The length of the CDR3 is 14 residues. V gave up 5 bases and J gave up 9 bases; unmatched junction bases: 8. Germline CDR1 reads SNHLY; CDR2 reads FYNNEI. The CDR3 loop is CASSRLAEGGEQFF. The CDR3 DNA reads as TGTGCCAGCAGTAGACTAGCGGAGGGAGGTGAGCAGTTCTTC. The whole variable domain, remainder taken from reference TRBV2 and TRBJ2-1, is EPEVTQTPSHQVTQMGQEVILRCVPISNHLYFYWYRQILGQKVEFLVSFYNNEISEKSEIFDDQFSVERPDGSNFTLKIRSTKLEDSAMYFCASSRLAEGGEQFFGPGTRLTVL.

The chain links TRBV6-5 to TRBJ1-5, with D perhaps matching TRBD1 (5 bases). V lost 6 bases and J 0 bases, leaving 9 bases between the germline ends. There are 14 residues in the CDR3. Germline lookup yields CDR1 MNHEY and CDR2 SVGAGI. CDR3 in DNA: TGTGCCAGCAGCACAGGTTTTAGCAATCAGCCCCAGCATTTT. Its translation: CASSTGFSNQPQHF.

This CDR3 reads CASSFYRENTEAFF. CDR3 in DNA: TGTGCCAGCAGCTTTTACAGGGAGAACACTGAAGCTTTCTTT. The chain has TRBV7-2 and TRBJ1-1; D is possibly TRBD1 (6 bases). CDR3 length equals 14 residues. Deletions cut 3 bases from V and 1 base from J, with 9 bases between. Per germline, CDR1 SGHTA and CDR2 FQGNSA.